This record concerns one T cell receptor (beta chain) sequence. Its antigen is still unknown. CDR3 length: 14 residues. Trimming pared 0 bases from V and 12 bases from J, leaving 18 bases between. The germline gives CDR1 SQVTM, CDR2 ANQGSEA. Time point meaning: blood 2 weeks post-SBRT. The treatment denotes: 15 Gy SBRT to primary tumor, nephrectomy 4 weeks later. Assay: immunoSEQ multiplex PCR; the TCRdb copy retains only in-frame clones and omits some. Of tens of thousands of clones in the sample, just over 75% were seen once. This specimen belongs to a study of radiation and T cells in renal cell carcinoma. In the study overall: Nephrectomy followed 15 Gy stereotactic body radiation by 4 weeks. Whole-study findings and limits: Top tumor clonotypes rose in blood 2 weeks post-radiation, then contracted. Pretreatment tumor biopsies were lacking, so baseline clonotypes are unknown.

The J gene is TRBJ2-1, the V gene TRBV29-1; D is ambiguous. The sample in question was blood, obtained from a patient whose treatment included radiotherapy and nephrectomy. This TCR came from a man aged 55-75 years with renal cell carcinoma. The CDR3 DNA sequence: TGCAGCGTTGAAGAGGGCAACTGGATGGTCGGGCAGTTCTTC. Translating it yields CSVEEGNWMVGQFF.